The clone carrying this T cell receptor (beta chain) was counted ten times or more. The antigen remains unidentified. The V and J ends lost 4 bases and 6 bases respectively, with 13 bases between them. Germline V CDR1 and CDR2: SGHTA, FQGTGA. The CDR3 consists of 15 residues. Scientists made TCR beta libraries using quantitative 5'-RACE with molecular barcodes. A single record per CDR3 protein comes from TCRdb applying MiXCR to the 5' RACE reads. Among about 220,000 distinct CDR3 sequences listed, roughly a tenth were seen once. The data were taken from a study of CD8 T cells in ankylosing spondylitis. General study points: Reportedly, matched ankylosing spondylitis synovial fluid was significantly enriched for disease-linked clones.

The genes are TRBV7-3 and TRBJ1-6, with D unresolved. The TCR was taken from a male donor with ankylosing spondylitis or in good health (not recorded which). The source material was blood, either unsorted or a sorted T cell fraction (not recorded which). In DNA form, the CDR3 reads TGTGCCAGCAGCTCAACGCGGCAGCCTAATTCACCCCTCCACTTT. This codes for CASSSTRQPNSPLHF.